This T cell receptor beta chain came from a study of T cell responses to AZD1222 COVID-19 vaccine. Study-level points and caveats: Once two AZD1222 doses were given, Spike-specific TCR breadth and depth went up. Most donors were white British and more were female, and clonal diversity was possibly underestimated.

In its sample, this clone was seen once. Its antigen is not identified. The repertoire was sequenced with immunoSEQ multiplex PCR; TCRdb's copy has only in-frame clones and lacks some. In the table there are around 130,000 clones, 70% to 90% of which are singletons. The clonotype originates from an adult who received the AZD1222 COVID-19 vaccine. This material consisted of peripheral blood, taken 28 days after the second AZD1222 dose.

The CDR3 is CASSDQEGGWSEKLFF. The CDR3 bases are TGTGCCAGCAGTGATCAAGAGGGGGGATGGAGTGAAAAACTGTTTTTT. The V and J genes are TRBV2 and TRBJ1-4; TRBD1 might be the D (6 bases). The V end lost 3 bases, the J end lost 7 bases, and 18 bases lay between the germline ends. In germline, CDR1 is SNHLY, CDR2 FYNNEI. The CDR3 sequence is 16 residues long. Full variable domain (remainder filled in from reference TRBV2 and TRBJ1-4): EPEVTQTPSHQVTQMGQEVILRCVPISNHLYFYWYRQILGQKVEFLVSFYNNEISEKSEIFDDQFSVERPDGSNFTLKIRSTKLEDSAMYFCASSDQEGGWSEKLFFGSGTQLSVL.